The sequence of this TCR beta chain was determined in a study of T cells in Graves' hyperthyroidism and ophthalmopathy (dated by TCRdb to the late 2010s). The study in broad terms: Peripheral blood samples were taken at the time of initial diagnosis, prior to any treatment. To identify distinguishing TCR V-J signatures, a discovery cohort of around 100 patients was used, comprising some 43 with Graves' ophthalmopathy and roughly 60 with stable Graves' hyperthyroidism. Once sampling was done, hyperthyroidism patients were given methimazole at a starting dose of 30 mg daily, whereas ophthalmopathy patients were given high-dose intravenous methylprednisolone. The paper reports TCR Vbeta CDR3 sequencing of roughly 140 peripheral blood samples: approximately 41 ophthalmopathy, roughly 80 hyperthyroidism and about 17 progressor patients. The study also compared thyroid tissue and blood T-cell repertoires from 5 to 7 Graves' hyperthyroidism patients. The roughly 100 discovery patients were divided at random into training and test sets in a 7:3 ratio. An independent validation cohort of some 18 hyperthyroidism patients and about 15 patients who later progressed to ophthalmopathy tested prospective prediction of ophthalmopathy.

TCR beta CDR3 regions were amplified from RNA transcripts. A first-round RT-PCR of the TCR CDR3 used the HTBI primer set with the Qiagen OneStep RT-PCR kit. A second multiplex PCR round built the libraries, followed by size selection and purification. Paired-end sequencing of the libraries was performed with 100 bp reads on an Illumina HiSeq2000. From the authors' description of their analysis: Raw data were processed with SOAPnuke, discarding reads with adapters, uncalled bases, mean Phred below 15, or no exact constant-primer or identifier match. High-quality paired reads were merged using COPE v1.2.5, and each unique nucleotide sequence was defined as a clonotype. Clonotypes were aligned to IMGT TRBV, TRBD and TRBJ reference segments using MiTCR v1.1. The analysis included only V-J combinations with a frequency above 0.0001, which together covered 99% to 99.2% of the repertoires. A TCS score was defined as the ratio of F50 (clonal expansion) to E x V (chaos), with BLOSUM62-based TCRdist applied between CDR3 peptides within each V-J. Welch's t-statistics and random forest reduced fewer than 600 V-J features to 10 to 15, which were used in a naive Bayes classifier (R e1071). In TCRdb, the public reads were trimmed at Q25 with fastp and aligned with MiXCR, with productive beta chains retained. All rows with the same CDR3 protein become a single entry with the most common DNA and genes. The V and J calls, along with clone size, are taken from TCRdb and not from the paper's own processing. This sample lists hundreds of thousands of distinct CDR3 sequences; 13% were detected once. 9.2% of the sample lies in the top ten.

Graves' hyperthyroidism was defined as stable when no progression to ophthalmopathy occurred over 18 months of follow-up. Hyperthyroidism patients were aged 18 to 65 years and newly diagnosed, with disease duration of less than 2 months. Exclusion was applied to patients with uncontrolled infections, other autoimmune diseases, pregnancy or lactation. Clinical symptoms, serum thyroxine and TRAb, thyroid ultrasound, and orbital computed tomography formed the basis for the diagnoses. PBMCs were isolated from more than 8 ml of fresh peripheral blood by Ficoll-Paque density gradient centrifugation. Trizol reagent was used to extract total RNA, and RNA quality was then checked on an Agilent 2100 Bioanalyzer. Overall study results and their limits: A 13 V-J signature model separated ophthalmopathy from stable hyperthyroidism, with around 88% sensitivity and just under 84% specificity in cross-validation and 80%/75% in testing. In validation, the model predicted progression to ophthalmopathy a median of roughly 6.1 months before onset, with over 60% sensitivity and nearly 75% specificity. Most expanded thyroid clonotypes (frequency above 0.001) were also detected in blood, suggesting blood repertoires may reflect thyroid immune responses. Sample size was not statistically predetermined, and investigators were not blinded to group allocation.

This clonotype was seen at least ten times. Its antigen is not yet known. The input lacks base qualities; no much larger clone sits a single base away. The clonotype originates from a woman aged 18-30 years with Graves' hyperthyroidism. The sequencing input was blood.

In nucleotides, the sequence is TGTGCCAGCACCGGGCCTGGGGGGATGAACTATGGCTACACCTTC. The encoded protein is CASTGPGGMNYGYTF. The chain links TRBV12-3 or TRBV12-4 with TRBJ1-2; matching of 5 bases hints at TRBD1 as the D gene. The CDR3 runs 15 amino acids, cysteine and phenylalanine included. Kept here is only the CDR3 DNA, which spans 45 bases and is read in frame from base 1. V loses 7 bases, J loses 2 bases, and the germline ends lie 17 bases apart.